One and the same sample provided the 20 T cell receptor beta chains below, sequenced in a study of cytomegalovirus exposure and HLA in healthy donors. The PCR was carried out with 60 Vbeta primers and 13 Jbeta primers. The data were produced by immunoSEQ multiplex PCR, yet TCRdb's version contains in-frame clones alone and is incomplete. The sample has 85,000 to 100,000 clones; roughly 63% are singletons. The sequenced material came from PBMCs. These receptors came from a woman under 40 in good health and CMV-seronegative.

The chain uses TRBV7-9 and TRBJ1-2; D not resolved. The CDR3 length is 12 residues. With 5 bases removed from V and 7 bases from J, the gap between germline ends came to 11 bases. The germline V gene has CDR1 SEHNR and CDR2 FQNEAQ (reference sequence). CDR3 bases: TGTGCCAGCAGCCTCAGTGGAGGTGGCTACACCTTC. This sequence encodes CASSLSGGGYTF.

This chain's CDR3 is CASSESGGSNQPQHF. For the CDR3, the DNA is TGTGCCAGCAGTGAATCAGGGGGAAGCAATCAGCCCCAGCATTTT. This chain links TRBV6-1 with TRBJ1-5; 7 nucleotides agree with TRBD1. V lost 2 bases to trimming and J lost 1 base; unmatched junction nucleotides: 2. Germline CDR1 reads MNHNS; CDR2 reads SASEGT. CDR3 length: 15 residues.

Concerning this clone: The same CDR3 is also encoded by other DNA sequences in this sample. The V and J genes are TRBV5-1 and TRBJ1-1, with TRBD1 identical over 9 bases. The junction had 4 bases not matched to a gene; V was cut back by 2 bases and J by 2 bases. The CDR3 covers 15 residues. Germline lookup yields CDR1 SGHRS and CDR2 YFSETQ. In DNA, the CDR3 is TGCGCCAGCAGCTTAAGGGGACAGGGTAACACTGAAGCTTTCTTT. Translating it yields CASSLRGQGNTEAFF.

This clone was picked up a small number of times. The chain is built from TRBV28 and TRBJ2-7; TRBD1 is a possible D gene (5 bases). The V end lost 6 bases, the J end lost 5 bases, and 20 bases lay between the germline ends. The germline V gene has CDR1 MDHEN and CDR2 SYDVKM. There are 15 residues in the CDR3. The CDR3 coding sequence is TGTGCCAGCAGGACCCTTGGGCAGGGCAGGGACGAGCAGTACTTC. Its protein product is CASRTLGQGRDEQYF.

This chain connects TRBV6-5 to TRBJ1-2; TRBD1 might be the D (6 bases). V was cut by 3 bases and J by 3 bases, with 11 bases left in between. Per germline, CDR1 MNHEY and CDR2 SVGAGI. The CDR3 runs to 14 residues. The CDR3 sequence is CASSYEQGYYGYTF. The CDR3 DNA follows: TGTGCCAGCAGTTATGAACAGGGCTACTATGGCTACACCTTC.

The V and J genes are TRBV7-9 and TRBJ1-4; D is undetermined. Trimming pared 5 bases from V and 7 bases from J, leaving 8 bases between. The length of the CDR3 is 12 residues. Germline lookup yields CDR1 SEHNR and CDR2 FQNEAQ (reference sequence). DNA for the CDR3: TGTGCCAGCAGCCCCCGGGGTGAAAAACTGTTTTTT. It translates to CASSPRGEKLFF. Using reference TRBV7-9 and TRBJ1-4 for the parts outside the CDR3, the full variable domain is DTGVSQNPRHKITKRGQNVTFRCDPISEHNRLYWYRQTLGQGPEFLTYFQNEAQLEKSRLLSDRFSAERPKGSFSTLEIQRTEQGDSAMYLCASSPRGEKLFFGSGTQLSVL.

The rearrangement links TRBV7-2 to TRBJ2-1; 7 nucleotides agree with TRBD1. Trimming cost V 5 bases and J 0 bases; bases outside gene matches: 4. The germline CDR1 and CDR2 sequences are SGHTA and FQGNSA. The CDR3 sequence is 15 residues long. CDR3: CASSQDRDSYNEQFF. The CDR3 DNA reads as TGTGCCAGCAGCCAAGACAGGGACTCCTACAATGAGCAGTTCTTC.

This clone was counted a few times. The V and J genes are TRBV19 and TRBJ2-7; 8 nucleotides line up with TRBD2. The CDR3 consists of 14 residues. The V and J ends lost 6 bases and 4 bases, in that order; junction bases with no gene match: 8. Germline V lookup: CDR1 LNHDA, CDR2 SQIVND (reference sequence). DNA for the CDR3: TGTGCCAGTAGCCATCGGGGGGGCGCGTACGAGCAGTACTTC. This encodes CASSHRGGAYEQYF.

This chain joins TRBV28 and TRBJ2-5, with TRBD2 identical over 7 bases. The CDR3 extends over 14 amino acids. V lost 5 bases to trimming and J lost 1 base; unmatched junction nucleotides: 4. CDR1 MDHEN and CDR2 SYDVKM come from the germline V gene. CDR3 sequence (DNA): TGTGCCAGCAGTGAGGGGACTACCCAAGAGACCCAGTACTTC. Translation: CASSEGTTQETQYF.

The chain uses TRBV2 and TRBJ1-2, with a possible D match to TRBD1 (6 bases). CDR3 length: 13 amino acids. Germline V gene lookup returns CDR1 SNHLY and CDR2 FYNNEI. Trimming took off 3 bases at V and 4 bases at J, with 9 bases between the two ends. CDR3 loop: CASSEDRTYGYTF. The CDR3 DNA sequence: TGTGCCAGCAGTGAGGACAGAACCTATGGCTACACCTTC.

This clone has a handful of counts. Written as DNA, the CDR3 is TGTGCCAGCAGCTTAACAGGGGTTCTCGCCACTGAAGCTTTCTTT. It yields the protein CASSLTGVLATEAFF. V gene TRBV7-8 combines with J gene TRBJ1-1; 7 nucleotides agree with TRBD1. Trimming cost V 2 bases and J 4 bases; bases outside gene matches: 7. The CDR3 runs to 15 residues. Per the germline V gene, CDR1 is SGHVS and CDR2 is FQNEAQ.

This clone has a handful of counts. This sequence joins TRBV10-3 and TRBJ1-6, with D tentatively TRBD1 (6 bases). Deletions cut 5 bases from V and 3 bases from J, with 11 bases between. Germline lookup yields CDR1 ENHRY and CDR2 SYGVKD. The CDR3 runs 15 residues. The CDR3 sequence: CAISRQVLYNSPLHF. CDR3 nucleotides: TGTGCCATCAGTAGACAGGTTCTCTATAATTCACCCCTCCACTTT.

CDR3 in amino acids: CASSWQTGQTEAFF. CDR3 in DNA: TGCGCCAGCAGCTGGCAAACAGGGCAGACTGAAGCTTTCTTT. This sequence joins TRBV5-1 and TRBJ1-1, with D perhaps TRBD1 (6 bases). V gave up 3 bases and J gave up 5 bases, with 14 bases separating them. The germline CDR1 and CDR2 sequences are SGHRS and YFSETQ. CDR3 length equals 14 residues.

This clone was observed a handful of times. The chain carries TRBV5-4 and TRBJ2-3, with 8 nucleotides matching TRBD2. Trimming cost V 6 bases and J 0 bases; bases outside gene matches: 18. The CDR3 consists of 19 residues. Germline V CDR1 and CDR2: SGHNT, YYREEE (reference sequence). The DNA of the CDR3 is TGTGCCAGCACCCGGGGGAGGAGCGGGGGAGTCGCTAGCACAGATACGCAGTATTTT. Its protein is CASTRGRSGGVASTDTQYF.

This clone came up once. V and J are TRBV5-4 and TRBJ1-5, with a possible D match to TRBD1 (6 bases). The CDR3 runs to 14 residues. Germline CDR1 and CDR2: SGHNT and YYREEE (reference sequence). V lost 3 bases, J lost 7 bases, and 14 bases lay in between. CDR3 DNA: TGTGCCAGCAGCTCTCAGGGGTCTGGCCAGCCCCAGCATTTT. Its protein is CASSSQGSGQPQHF.

The genes are TRBV5-1 and TRBJ1-2; 9 nucleotides match TRBD1. CDR3 length: 15 residues. The germline V gene encodes CDR1 SGHRS and CDR2 YFSETQ. V was pared by 1 base and J by 13 bases, with 14 bases of the junction left unmatched. The CDR3 sequence: CASSLTRTGAEAPTF. The CDR3 DNA is TGCGCCAGCAGCTTGACCAGGACAGGGGCCGAGGCTCCCACCTTC.

This chain connects TRBV10-3 to TRBJ1-4; 7 bases are a match to TRBD1. Losses at the gene ends were 6 bases for V and 3 bases for J; bases not matched to a gene: 7. Germline-derived CDR1 and CDR2 are ENHRY and SYGVKD. The CDR3 has 15 residues. CDR3 sequence reads: CAISHTTGANEKLFF. Here the CDR3 DNA reads TGTGCCATCAGCCACACCACAGGGGCTAATGAAAAACTGTTTTTT.

This clone was detected once. The gene calls are TRBV4-3 and TRBJ2-7, with a weak D call TRBD2 (7 bases). Germline CDR1 is LGHNA and CDR2 is YSLEER. Trimming took off 2 bases at V and 3 bases at J, with 26 bases between the two ends. The CDR3 has 19 amino acids. The CDR3 region is CASSQHSWGDGGAFYEQYF. The CDR3 DNA follows: TGCGCCAGCAGCCAACATTCTTGGGGGGATGGGGGGGCCTTCTACGAGCAGTACTTC.

CDR3 region: CASSLEGGRLSTDTQYF. The CDR3 DNA reads as TGTGCCAGCAGCTTAGAAGGGGGCAGGCTAAGCACAGATACGCAGTATTTT. The genes are TRBV11-2 and TRBJ2-3; 7 positions agree with TRBD1. CDR1 and CDR2 (germline): SGHAT, FQNNGV. The length of the CDR3 is 17 residues. The J segment lost 0 bases and the V segment lost 0 bases, leaving 6 bases of the junction unmatched.

The chain uses TRBV28 and TRBJ1-1; D not resolved. V gave up 6 bases and J gave up 8 bases, with 13 bases separating them. Germline V CDR1 and CDR2: MDHEN, SYDVKM. The length of the CDR3 is 12 residues. The CDR3 protein is CASSRSSREAFF. CDR3 bases: TGTGCCAGCAGCCGGTCCTCACGGGAAGCTTTCTTT.